This T cell receptor beta chain comes out of a study of vaccination effects on CD4 cells after COVID-19. Study in general: Samples collected post-vaccine were obtained a median of 72 days after the second dose.

Trimming cost V 6 bases and J 7 bases, with 12 bases left between them. CDR1 is MNHEY and CDR2 is SVGAGI in the germline V gene. The CDR3 covers 12 residues. General study findings and limits: Vaccine- and infection-induced clones showed marked clonal contraction late following vaccination.

Data came from immunoSEQ multiplex PCR; TCRdb stores just in-frame clones and leaves some out. The table lists under 35,000 clones, around two thirds of them singletons. Notes on this clone: The target antigen is unknown.

On day 10 of culture, CD4+ T cells were separated out. Participants were vaccinated with two doses of either the BNT162b2 or mRNA-1273 vaccine. Having tested negative for nucleocapsid antibodies, the vaccine recipients showed no prior SARS-CoV-2 infection. Sequencing was performed on CD4+ T cells from PBMCs cultured without peptide, taken after COVID-19 vaccination. This TCR was sampled from a human donor who received a COVID-19 vaccine. This sequence joins TRBV6-5 and TRBJ1-2; maybe TRBD1 (5 bases). The CDR3 bases are TGTGCCAGCAGCGTCGAGGGGATTGGCTACACCTTC. Its protein product is CASSVEGIGYTF.